The rows below give T cell receptor beta chains drawn from one sample of a study of blood T cell repertoires in COVID-19. Sequencing was performed with immunoSEQ multiplex PCR; in TCRdb, only in-frame clones are kept and a portion is missing. The sample yields almost 95,000 clones, about 80% seen once. Sequenced material: peripheral blood. These receptors were collected from a man between 60 and 75 years old with acute or convalescent COVID-19. Each CDR3 is given with its conserved first and last residue. A D gene is named only where the DNA matches it firmly. Only part of the rows carry a size: once, few, many, or a class if the clone is expanded.

CDR3 DNA,CDR3 protein,J gene,V gene,clone size,D gene
TGCGCCAGCAGCTGGGGACAGGGCCCCTACAATGAGCAGTTCTTC,CASSWGQGPYNEQFF,TRBJ2-1,TRBV5-1,.,TRBD1
TGTGCCAGAGAGGGGACAGGGGGCAACACCTACGAGCAGTACTTC,CAREGTGGNTYEQYF,TRBJ2-7,TRBV5-3,.,TRBD1
TGTGCCAGCAGTTACTCGTTAGCCAGGGACACTGAAGCTTTCTTT,CASSYSLARDTEAFF,TRBJ1-1,TRBV6-2/TRBV6-3,once,.
TGTGCCAGCAGCCAACTGACAGGGGGCTTTGAAAAACTGTTTTTT,CASSQLTGGFEKLFF,TRBJ1-4,TRBV4-2,.,TRBD1
TGTGCCAGCAGCCAAGTTGGGACAGACCTCAGGCCCCAGCATTTT,CASSQVGTDLRPQHF,TRBJ1-5,TRBV3-1/TRBV3-2,once,TRBD1
TGTGCCAGCAGCGTGGGACAGAGGTCACCCCTCCACTTT,CASSVGQRSPLHF,TRBJ1-6,TRBV9,.,TRBD1
TGTGCCAGCAGTGACAGGGCGCATTCACCCCTCCACTTT,CASSDRAHSPLHF,TRBJ1-6,TRBV6-1,.,.
TGTGCCAGTAGTACCAGACAGGCCCGCAGTATGTCCCAGCATTTT,CASSTRQARSMSQHF,TRBJ1-5,TRBV19,.,.
TGCGCCAGCAGCCAGGGGGACAGCCACTACGAGCAGTACTTC,CASSQGDSHYEQYF,TRBJ2-7,TRBV4-1,few,TRBD1
TGCGCCAGCAGCTTGGGTTCCGGGGACACCATATATTTT,CASSLGSGDTIYF,TRBJ1-3,TRBV5-1,.,.
TGTGCCAGCAGAGACGGGACTGTGGGGGGCTATGGCTACACCTTC,CASRDGTVGGYGYTF,TRBJ1-2,TRBV6-5,.,.
TGCAGTGCTAGAAGAGTCGGCGAGCAGTACTTC,CSARRVGEQYF,TRBJ2-7,TRBV20-1,.,.
TGTGCCTGGAAAGGGACAGGGAAGTCACCCCTCCACTTT,CAWKGTGKSPLHF,TRBJ1-6,TRBV30,.,TRBD1
TGCGCTAGGGGAAGTAGCGGGGACGCGAACACCGGGGAGCTGTTTTTT,CARGSSGDANTGELFF,TRBJ2-2,TRBV10-2,.,TRBD2
TGCGCCAGCAGCCAAGTTTTCCGGGGGGCCTTCCTTGAAAAACTGTTTTTT,CASSQVFRGAFLEKLFF,TRBJ1-4,TRBV4-1,.,.
TGTGCCAGCAGCTCCAATTCACGGTACGAGCAGTACTTC,CASSSNSRYEQYF,TRBJ2-7,TRBV13,.,.
TGTGCCAGCAGCTCCCCCCGGGGACAGGCCGAGCACACTGAAGCTTTCTTT,CASSSPRGQAEHTEAFF,TRBJ1-1,TRBV9,.,TRBD1
TGTGCCAGCTCACCGCGGGGGGGCCCCACAGATACGCAGTATTTT,CASSPRGGPTDTQYF,TRBJ2-3,TRBV18,.,TRBD2
TGTGCCAGCAGTTTCTTTGGGGGAGGCACTGAAGCTTTCTTT,CASSFFGGGTEAFF,TRBJ1-1,TRBV6-5,few,.
TGTGCCAGCAGCTTGTTCGGACAGCGAGAGACCCAGTACTTC,CASSLFGQRETQYF,TRBJ2-5,TRBV5-5,few,.
TGTGCCAGCAGCTCAACAGGGGGCAGCTTACACAACAATGAGCAGTTCTTC,CASSSTGGSLHNNEQFF,TRBJ2-1,TRBV9,.,TRBD1
TGTGCCAGCAGCGCCGGGACTAGCGGGGGTTTCACAGATACGCAGTATTTT,CASSAGTSGGFTDTQYF,TRBJ2-3,TRBV9,.,TRBD2
TGTGCCAGCAGACGGGACAGCTACAATGAGCAGTTCTTC,CASRRDSYNEQFF,TRBJ2-1,TRBV5-4,.,TRBD1
TGTGCCAGCAGCTTGATTCAAACGGGGGACAGCACAGATACGCAGTATTTT,CASSLIQTGDSTDTQYF,TRBJ2-3,TRBV5-4,few,.
TGTGCCATCAGTGAGTTACAGGGTTGGGGAAACATTCAGTACTTC,CAISELQGWGNIQYF,TRBJ2-4,TRBV10-3,.,.
TGCGCCAGCAGCCAAGAAGTGGAGGCCTGGGAGACCCAGTACTTC,CASSQEVEAWETQYF,TRBJ2-5,TRBV4-3,.,.
TGTGCCACCAGTGATTTTGAGGGTACGGGCTACACCTTC,CATSDFEGTGYTF,TRBJ1-2,TRBV24-1,.,.
TGTGCTAGTGGTTGGGGACAGGGAACAAACTATGGCTACACCTTC,CASGWGQGTNYGYTF,TRBJ1-2,TRBV12-5,.,TRBD1
TGTGCCTGGAGTATGCGGGGCCTAAGGGGCACTGAAGCTTTCTTT,CAWSMRGLRGTEAFF,TRBJ1-1,TRBV30,.,.
TGTGCCAGCAGCCAAAAGGGGGCTAGGACTGAAGCTTTCTTT,CASSQKGARTEAFF,TRBJ1-1,TRBV3-1/TRBV3-2,.,TRBD1
TGTGCCAGCAGCTTTACAGGGATGAACACTGAAGCTTTCTTT,CASSFTGMNTEAFF,TRBJ1-1,TRBV7-2,.,.
TGTGCCAGCAGCAAATCCGGGGGGAGTAACACTGAAGCTTTCTTT,CASSKSGGSNTEAFF,TRBJ1-1,TRBV21-1,.,.
TGTGCCAGTAGTATGGGCTCGGAGCAGTTCTTC,CASSMGSEQFF,TRBJ2-1,TRBV19,.,.
TGTGCCAGCAGTTACAGTAGCGGGGGCTCCTTTGAAGCTTTCTTT,CASSYSSGGSFEAFF,TRBJ1-1,TRBV6-2/TRBV6-3,.,.
TGTGCCAGCAGCTTAAAGAGTGAGGGTTCCTACGAGCAGTACTTC,CASSLKSEGSYEQYF,TRBJ2-7,TRBV7-9,.,.
TGTGCCAGCAGTGTAAACCGGGACTCCTTCCCCTATGGCTACACCTTC,CASSVNRDSFPYGYTF,TRBJ1-2,TRBV2,.,.
TGTGCCTGGAATCGGGGGGATGCAACTAATGAAAAACTGTTTTTT,CAWNRGDATNEKLFF,TRBJ1-4,TRBV30,.,.
TGTGCCAGCAGCCGGGCGGGGGCAACGAACACCGGGGAGCTGTTTTTT,CASSRAGATNTGELFF,TRBJ2-2,TRBV7-3,.,.
TGCGCCAGCAGCCGAGGACTAGTCGGAGAGACCCAGTACTTC,CASSRGLVGETQYF,TRBJ2-5,TRBV5-1,.,TRBD2
TGCGCCAGCAGCTACCGAGGGGGGGCCTACAATGAGCAGTTCTTC,CASSYRGGAYNEQFF,TRBJ2-1,TRBV5-1,.,.
TGTGCCAGCAGGGAGGGTGTCCAGGGCACAGAGACCCAGTACTTC,CASREGVQGTETQYF,TRBJ2-5,TRBV2,.,.
TGTGCCAGCAGCGTAGGGACAGAGATCTACGAGCAGTACTTC,CASSVGTEIYEQYF,TRBJ2-7,TRBV2,.,TRBD1
TGTGCCAGCAGCGTAGAGGAGAGGGGGCCGAACACCGGGGAGCTGTTTTTT,CASSVEERGPNTGELFF,TRBJ2-2,TRBV9,.,TRBD1